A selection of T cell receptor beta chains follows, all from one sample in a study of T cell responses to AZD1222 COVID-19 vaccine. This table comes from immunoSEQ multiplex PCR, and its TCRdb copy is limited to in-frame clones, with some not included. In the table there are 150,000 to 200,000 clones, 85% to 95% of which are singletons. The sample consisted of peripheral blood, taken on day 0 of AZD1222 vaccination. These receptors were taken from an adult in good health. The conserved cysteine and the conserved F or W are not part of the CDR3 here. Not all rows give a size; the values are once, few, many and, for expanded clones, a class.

CDR3: ASSLAGGPNYEQF; V: TRBV7-3; J: TRBJ2-1; size: .
CDR3: ASSRLAGGQETQY; V: TRBV6-5; J: TRBJ2-5; size: .
CDR3: ASSQDHVRDTEAF; V: TRBV3-1/TRBV3-2; J: TRBJ1-1; size: .
CDR3: ASSGPRDGGPYGYT; V: TRBV9; J: TRBJ1-2; size: .
CDR3: ASSRRFSLDEQY; V: TRBV9; J: TRBJ2-7; size: .
CDR3: ASSFDGQGKLF; V: TRBV12-3/TRBV12-4; J: TRBJ1-4; size: .
CDR3: ASSVGFSNQPQH; V: TRBV9; J: TRBJ1-5; size: .
CDR3: ASSYDQGSYEQY; V: TRBV6-5; J: TRBJ2-7; size: .
CDR3: ASSYSAGPGNTIY; V: TRBV6-6; J: TRBJ1-3; size: .
CDR3: ASSPSPGTAYNEQF; V: TRBV28; J: TRBJ2-1; size: .
CDR3: ASSPVGMEQY; V: TRBV4-1; J: TRBJ2-7; size: .
CDR3: ATREPGGGEKLF; V: TRBV10-3; J: TRBJ1-4; size: .
CDR3: AIKVGQGGDNEQF; V: TRBV10-3; J: TRBJ2-1; size: .
CDR3: ASSEAGVIGEAF; V: TRBV6-1; J: TRBJ1-1; size: .
CDR3: ATARAGGNTEAF; V: TRBV24-1; J: TRBJ1-1; size: .
CDR3: ASSPYTGGTEAF; V: TRBV6-5; J: TRBJ1-1; size: .
CDR3: ASSQDRTGTHGYT; V: TRBV3-1/TRBV3-2; J: TRBJ1-2; size: .
CDR3: ASRPGGYTEAF; V: TRBV28; J: TRBJ1-1; size: .
CDR3: ASSGGDRGADTQY; V: TRBV5-1; J: TRBJ2-3; size: .
CDR3: ASSEQLEQF; V: TRBV2; J: TRBJ2-1; size: .
CDR3: AVSGGMNTEAF; V: TRBV24-1; J: TRBJ1-1; size: .
CDR3: ASSVAPGQPQH; V: TRBV9; J: TRBJ1-5; size: once
CDR3: ASNHDRGKHTEAF; V: TRBV5-6; J: TRBJ1-1; size: .
CDR3: ASRLTPQGDGF; V: TRBV12-3/TRBV12-4; J: TRBJ2-1; size: .
CDR3: ASSSAGGAREKLF; V: TRBV2; J: TRBJ1-4; size: .
CDR3: ASSPVWGQDTEAF; V: TRBV18; J: TRBJ1-1; size: .
CDR3: ATSGGDWGAGDNEQF; V: TRBV15; J: TRBJ2-1; size: .
CDR3: AISEPSVSEAF; V: TRBV10-3; J: TRBJ1-1; size: .